These 7 T cell receptor beta chains originate from one sample sequenced in a study of T cells in localized non-small cell lung cancer. Clones were sequenced by immunoSEQ multiplex PCR, and TCRdb holds only the in-frame ones, with some missing. Among 26,000 or so clones, 87% were seen once, and the ten largest hold 6.5% to 8%. Specimen: peripheral blood, collected before any cancer treatment. The receptor set was obtained from a male donor at least 60 years old with stage I lung adenocarcinoma.

In its sample, this clone was seen once. The rearrangement joins TRBV9 to TRBJ1-6; D uncertain. Germline V gene data show CDR1 as SGDLS and CDR2 as YYNGEE. Trimming stripped 3 bases from V and 0 bases from J, with 10 bases between. This CDR3 spans 16 amino acids. The CDR3: CASSEEKSSYNSPLHF. CDR3 DNA sequence: TGTGCCAGCAGCGAGGAAAAAAGCTCCTATAATTCACCCCTCCACTTT.

V and J are TRBV19 and TRBJ1-3; D remains ambiguous. Germline CDR1 reads LNHDA; CDR2 reads SQIVND (reference sequence). The ends were cut back, 2 bases at V and 0 bases at J, with 5 bases in the middle. The CDR3 runs 14 residues. CDR3 sequence: CASSISTSGNTIYF. The CDR3 DNA is TGTGCCAGTAGTATATCTACCTCTGGAAACACCATATATTTT.

This clone was seen only once. This chain uses TRBV6-5 with TRBJ2-7; a possible D gene is TRBD2 (6 bases). Looked up from germline, CDR1 is MNHEY and CDR2 is SVGAGI. V lost 7 bases, J lost 5 bases, and 18 bases lay in between. The CDR3 consists of 14 residues. CDR3 region: CASMGHLSGDEQYF. The CDR3 DNA reads TGTGCCAGCATGGGGCATCTTAGCGGCGACGAGCAGTACTTC.

The genes are TRBV18 and TRBJ2-7; 9 bases fit TRBD1. The CDR3 has 16 residues. V lost 3 bases and J lost 3; bases outside the gene matches: 9. Germline loops: CDR1 KGHSH, CDR2 LQKENI. The CDR3 spells CASSPSGTGSRYEQYF. In DNA, the CDR3 is TGTGCCAGCTCACCGTCGGGGACAGGGTCTCGCTACGAGCAGTACTTC.

The V gene is TRBV5-1, the J gene TRBJ1-2; maybe TRBD1 (5 bases). The CDR3 runs 13 residues. The V and J ends lost 4 bases and 4 bases respectively, with 11 bases between them. Germline V gene lookup returns CDR1 SGHRS and CDR2 YFSETQ. DNA for the CDR3: TGCGCCAGCAGCCTAGGGGAGCGCTATGGCTACACCTTC. This codes for CASSLGERYGYTF.

The rearrangement links TRBV19 to TRBJ1-1; a weak D match, TRBD1 (6 bases). CDR3 size: 15 residues. Germline assignment: CDR1 LNHDA and CDR2 SQIVND (reference sequence). Trimming took off 1 base at V and 4 bases at J, with 13 bases between the two ends. Here the CDR3 reads CASSIGWGAGTEAFF. The CDR3 DNA is TGTGCCAGTAGTATAGGGTGGGGGGCTGGCACTGAAGCTTTCTTT.

This clone was recorded once. The chain recombines TRBV7-8 with TRBJ1-1; D might be TRBD1 (5 bases). The CDR3 runs to 15 residues. Deletions cut 0 bases from V and 0 bases from J, with 8 bases between. The germline V gene has CDR1 SGHVS and CDR2 FQNEAQ. CDR3 loop: CASSLAGRLNTEAFF. The DNA of the CDR3 is TGTGCCAGCAGCTTAGCGGGGCGTTTGAACACTGAAGCTTTCTTT. The whole variable domain, remainder taken from reference TRBV7-8 and TRBJ1-1, is GAGVSQSPRYKVAKRGQDVALRCDPISGHVSLFWYQQALGQGPEFLTYFQNEAQLDKSGLPSDRFFAERPEGSVSTLKIQRTQQEDSAVYLCASSLAGRLNTEAFFGQGTRLTVV.